A selection of T cell receptor beta chains follows, all from one sample in a study of blood T cell repertoires in COVID-19. This table comes from immunoSEQ multiplex PCR, and its TCRdb copy is limited to in-frame clones, with some not included. The sample lists around 250,000 clones, 80% to 90% occurring once. Sequenced material: PBMCs or T cells enriched from blood (not recorded which). All receptors derive from a man between 50 and 59 years old who had been exposed to COVID-19. The CDR3 runs from the conserved cysteine through the conserved F or W. D genes are given only for firm matches. Only part of the rows carry a size: once, few, many, or a class if the clone is expanded.

v_gene: TRBV19
abundance: -
d_gene: TRBD2
j_gene: TRBJ2-5
len: 15
CDR3nt: TGTGCCAGTAGTATCTCTAGCGGGAGGGGGGAGACCCAGTACTTC
CDR3aa: CASSISSGRGETQYF

v_gene: TRBV7-7
abundance: -
d_gene: TRBD1
j_gene: TRBJ2-2
len: 15
CDR3nt: TGTGCTAGCAGCCCGGGGACAGGGCTCACCGGGGAGCTGTTTTTT
CDR3aa: CASSPGTGLTGELFF

v_gene: TRBV24-1
abundance: -
d_gene: TRBD1
j_gene: TRBJ2-1
len: 15
CDR3nt: TGTGCCACCGGGCAGGACAGGGGGCCGTACAATGAGCAGTTCTTC
CDR3aa: CATGQDRGPYNEQFF

v_gene: TRBV9
abundance: -
d_gene: TRBD2
j_gene: TRBJ2-3
len: 15
CDR3nt: TGTGCCAGCAGCGTAGCGGGAGGGAGCACAGATACGCAGTATTTT
CDR3aa: CASSVAGGSTDTQYF

v_gene: TRBV9
abundance: -
d_gene: -
j_gene: TRBJ1-6
len: 17
CDR3nt: TGTGCCAGCAGCGTAGACAGGGAAAACTCCTATAATTCACCCCTCCACTTT
CDR3aa: CASSVDRENSYNSPLHF

v_gene: TRBV4-1
abundance: -
d_gene: -
j_gene: TRBJ1-1
len: 12
CDR3nt: TGCGCCAGCAGCCCCTCGAACACTGAAGCTTTCTTT
CDR3aa: CASSPSNTEAFF

v_gene: TRBV7-9
abundance: -
d_gene: -
j_gene: TRBJ1-4
len: 15
CDR3nt: TGTGCCAGCAGCCCAACAGGGCGAGGAACTGAAAAACTGTTTTTT
CDR3aa: CASSPTGRGTEKLFF

v_gene: TRBV11-3
abundance: -
d_gene: -
j_gene: TRBJ1-1
len: 13
CDR3nt: TGTGCCAGCACCCAGGGTTCCTACACTGAAGCTTTCTTT
CDR3aa: CASTQGSYTEAFF

v_gene: TRBV10-3
abundance: -
d_gene: TRBD1
j_gene: TRBJ1-5
len: 15
CDR3nt: TGTGCCATCAGTGATCAACAGGGGGTAGGACAGCCCCAGCATTTT
CDR3aa: CAISDQQGVGQPQHF

v_gene: TRBV19
abundance: -
d_gene: -
j_gene: TRBJ1-2
len: 15
CDR3nt: TGTGCCAGTAGTATTGGGTGGTCGGGGGACTATGGCTACACCTTC
CDR3aa: CASSIGWSGDYGYTF

v_gene: TRBV5-5
abundance: -
d_gene: -
j_gene: TRBJ1-5
len: 14
CDR3nt: TGTGCCAGCAGCTTGGGGACTATTCATCAGCCCCAGCATTTT
CDR3aa: CASSLGTIHQPQHF

v_gene: TRBV5-1
abundance: -
d_gene: -
j_gene: TRBJ1-2
len: 14
CDR3nt: TGCGCCAGCAGCTTGGTCCCCGGTCCCTATGGCTACACCTTC
CDR3aa: CASSLVPGPYGYTF

v_gene: TRBV6-8
abundance: -
d_gene: TRBD1
j_gene: TRBJ2-6
len: 20
CDR3nt: TGTGCCAGCAGTCAGCCCAAAGGACAGGCCAGATTCTCTGGGGCCAACGTCCTGACTTTC
CDR3aa: CASSQPKGQARFSGANVLTF

v_gene: TRBV6-5
abundance: -
d_gene: TRBD2
j_gene: TRBJ2-3
len: 14
CDR3nt: TGTGCCGGAGGAGGCGGGAGGGCCTCAGATACGCAGTATTTT
CDR3aa: CAGGGGRASDTQYF

v_gene: TRBV28
abundance: few
d_gene: -
j_gene: TRBJ1-3
len: 14
CDR3nt: TGTGCCAGCAGTACTGGGGGCATTGGAAACACCATATATTTT
CDR3aa: CASSTGGIGNTIYF

v_gene: TRBV11-2
abundance: -
d_gene: -
j_gene: TRBJ1-1
len: 14
CDR3nt: TGTGCCAGCAGCTTAGTTCCACAGAACACTGAAGCTTTCTTT
CDR3aa: CASSLVPQNTEAFF

v_gene: TRBV18
abundance: -
d_gene: -
j_gene: TRBJ1-2
len: 14
CDR3nt: TGTGCCAGCTCACCAGCGGGCGGAAACTATGGCTACACCTTC
CDR3aa: CASSPAGGNYGYTF

v_gene: TRBV9
abundance: -
d_gene: -
j_gene: TRBJ2-7
len: 13
CDR3nt: TGTGCCAGCAGCGTAGGACTCTCCTACGAGCAGTACTTC
CDR3aa: CASSVGLSYEQYF

v_gene: TRBV11-2
abundance: -
d_gene: -
j_gene: TRBJ1-1
len: 14
CDR3nt: TGTGCCAGCACTCTCGCGGGTGTTAGGACTGAAGCTTTCTTT
CDR3aa: CASTLAGVRTEAFF

v_gene: TRBV11-2
abundance: -
d_gene: -
j_gene: TRBJ1-1
len: 14
CDR3nt: TGTGCCAGCAGAGACAGGTCCTCGAACACTGAAGCTTTCTTT
CDR3aa: CASRDRSSNTEAFF

v_gene: TRBV5-1
abundance: -
d_gene: TRBD1
j_gene: TRBJ2-2
len: 16
CDR3nt: TGCGCCAGCAGCCACAACAGGGGGCCCTACACCGGGGAGCTGTTTTTT
CDR3aa: CASSHNRGPYTGELFF

v_gene: TRBV28
abundance: -
d_gene: TRBD1
j_gene: TRBJ1-6
len: 15
CDR3nt: TGTGCCAGCACCCCACAGGGGGCTGGTAATTCACCCCTCCACTTT
CDR3aa: CASTPQGAGNSPLHF

v_gene: TRBV28
abundance: -
d_gene: TRBD1
j_gene: TRBJ1-4
len: 13
CDR3nt: TGTGCCAGTACAAGACAGGGTAATGAAAAACTGTTTTTT
CDR3aa: CASTRQGNEKLFF

v_gene: TRBV12-5
abundance: -
d_gene: -
j_gene: TRBJ1-1
len: 12
CDR3nt: TGTGCTAGTGCCGAGGGTGGCACTGAAGCTTTCTTT
CDR3aa: CASAEGGTEAFF

v_gene: TRBV11-2
abundance: -
d_gene: -
j_gene: TRBJ2-1
len: 15
CDR3nt: TGTGCCAGCAGCTTAGCCCCGGTCGGGGTCAATGAGCAGTTCTTC
CDR3aa: CASSLAPVGVNEQFF

v_gene: TRBV14
abundance: -
d_gene: -
j_gene: TRBJ2-5
len: 14
CDR3nt: TGTGCCAGCAGCCCTACCGACAGGCAAGAGACCCAGTACTTC
CDR3aa: CASSPTDRQETQYF

v_gene: TRBV19
abundance: -
d_gene: TRBD1
j_gene: TRBJ2-3
len: 15
CDR3nt: TGTGCCAGTAGTAAGGGGACAGGAGGCACAGATACGCAGTATTTT
CDR3aa: CASSKGTGGTDTQYF

v_gene: TRBV13
abundance: -
d_gene: TRBD2
j_gene: TRBJ2-7
len: 15
CDR3nt: TGTGCCAGCAGCTTAGGGGGACTAGGGCTCTACGAGCAGTACTTC
CDR3aa: CASSLGGLGLYEQYF

v_gene: TRBV2
abundance: -
d_gene: -
j_gene: TRBJ1-1
len: 15
CDR3nt: TGTGCCAGCAGTGATGCCAGGGCCTTGAACACTGAAGCTTTCTTT
CDR3aa: CASSDARALNTEAFF

v_gene: TRBV7-9
abundance: -
d_gene: TRBD2
j_gene: TRBJ2-3
len: 16
CDR3nt: TGTGCCAGCAGCCGGGGGACTAGCGGGGGAACAGATACGCAGTATTTT
CDR3aa: CASSRGTSGGTDTQYF

v_gene: TRBV30
abundance: once
d_gene: -
j_gene: TRBJ1-1
len: 12
CDR3nt: TGTGCCTGGAGTCGGCATCGGGTTGAAGCTTTCTTT
CDR3aa: CAWSRHRVEAFF

v_gene: TRBV6-5
abundance: -
d_gene: -
j_gene: TRBJ1-5
len: 13
CDR3nt: -
CDR3aa: CASILGLNQPQHF

v_gene: TRBV7-8
abundance: once
d_gene: -
j_gene: TRBJ2-3
len: 12
CDR3nt: TGTGCCAGCAGCCCTAGCACAGATACGCAGTATTTT
CDR3aa: CASSPSTDTQYF

v_gene: TRBV24-1
abundance: -
d_gene: -
j_gene: TRBJ1-5
len: 13
CDR3nt: TGTGCCACCGCAGAGGGGACAAGGTCGCCCCAGCATTTT
CDR3aa: CATAEGTRSPQHF

v_gene: TRBV5-1
abundance: -
d_gene: -
j_gene: TRBJ2-7
len: 12
CDR3nt: TGCGCCAGCAGCTCTCCTTCGTACGAGCAGTACTTC
CDR3aa: CASSSPSYEQYF

v_gene: TRBV27
abundance: once
d_gene: -
j_gene: TRBJ2-7
len: 15
CDR3nt: TGTGCCAGCAGTTCCCGGACATACTACTCCTACGAGCAGTACTTC
CDR3aa: CASSSRTYYSYEQYF

v_gene: TRBV5-6
abundance: -
d_gene: TRBD2
j_gene: TRBJ2-5
len: 15
CDR3nt: TGTGCCAGCAGCGGACTAGCGGGAGTCGGAGAGACCCAGTACTTC
CDR3aa: CASSGLAGVGETQYF

v_gene: TRBV6-1
abundance: -
d_gene: -
j_gene: TRBJ2-3
len: 16
CDR3nt: TGTGCCAGCAGTGAAGCCGCCGGGAGACTCACAGATACGCAGTATTTT
CDR3aa: CASSEAAGRLTDTQYF

v_gene: TRBV19
abundance: -
d_gene: -
j_gene: TRBJ2-5
len: 14
CDR3nt: TGTGCCAGTAGTATGTGGGGCCTTCCAGAGACCCAGTACTTC
CDR3aa: CASSMWGLPETQYF

v_gene: TRBV7-2
abundance: -
d_gene: -
j_gene: TRBJ2-6
len: 15
CDR3nt: TGTGCCAGCAGGCTAAGCTCATCTGGGGCCAACGTCCTGACTTTC
CDR3aa: CASRLSSSGANVLTF

v_gene: TRBV9
abundance: -
d_gene: -
j_gene: TRBJ2-3
len: 14
CDR3nt: TGTGCCAGCAGCCCGAGACAGTACACAGATACGCAGTATTTT
CDR3aa: CASSPRQYTDTQYF

v_gene: TRBV2
abundance: once
d_gene: TRBD2
j_gene: TRBJ2-5
len: 13
CDR3nt: TGTGCGACTTCCCGGGGGGGAAAAGAGACCCAGTACTTC
CDR3aa: CATSRGGKETQYF

v_gene: TRBV11-3
abundance: once
d_gene: -
j_gene: TRBJ2-1
len: 12
CDR3nt: TGTGCCAGCAGCTTTACCCAGGCAGAGCAGTTCTTC
CDR3aa: CASSFTQAEQFF

v_gene: TRBV9
abundance: -
d_gene: TRBD1
j_gene: TRBJ1-2
len: 15
CDR3nt: TGTGCCAGCAGCGTAGTTGACAGGGGTGACTATGGCTACACCTTC
CDR3aa: CASSVVDRGDYGYTF

v_gene: TRBV7-9
abundance: -
d_gene: -
j_gene: TRBJ2-3
len: 13
CDR3nt: TGTGCCAGCAGACCTCTAATCACAGATACGCAGTATTTT
CDR3aa: CASRPLITDTQYF

v_gene: TRBV5-3
abundance: -
d_gene: -
j_gene: TRBJ1-5
len: 15
CDR3nt: TGTGCAAGAACAGGAGGAACCCAGAGCAATCAGCCCCAGCATTTT
CDR3aa: CARTGGTQSNQPQHF

v_gene: TRBV7-2
abundance: few
d_gene: -
j_gene: TRBJ2-2
len: 13
CDR3nt: TGTGCCAGCAGCCCATTTTACACCGGGGAGCTGTTTTTT
CDR3aa: CASSPFYTGELFF

v_gene: TRBV5-1
abundance: -
d_gene: TRBD2
j_gene: TRBJ2-1
len: 16
CDR3nt: TGCGCCAGCAGCTTCGGTCTAGCGGGGGCCTACAATGAGCAGTTCTTC
CDR3aa: CASSFGLAGAYNEQFF

v_gene: TRBV11-2
abundance: -
d_gene: TRBD2
j_gene: TRBJ2-7
len: 15
CDR3nt: TGTGCCAGCAGCTATAGCGGGGGGCCTAGGTACGAGCAGTACTTC
CDR3aa: CASSYSGGPRYEQYF

v_gene: TRBV6-5
abundance: -
d_gene: -
j_gene: TRBJ1-2
len: 13
CDR3nt: TGTGCCAGCAGTTCTCTAACTAACTATGGCTACACCTTC
CDR3aa: CASSSLTNYGYTF

v_gene: TRBV5-1
abundance: -
d_gene: -
j_gene: TRBJ2-3
len: 15
CDR3nt: TGCGCCAGCAGCATGGGCCCAGGTAGGCCAGATACGCAGTATTTT
CDR3aa: CASSMGPGRPDTQYF

v_gene: TRBV28
abundance: -
d_gene: -
j_gene: TRBJ1-4
len: 15
CDR3nt: TGTGCCAGCAGGGGGTCAGGGGCCTTTAATGAAAAACTGTTTTTT
CDR3aa: CASRGSGAFNEKLFF

v_gene: TRBV27
abundance: -
d_gene: TRBD2
j_gene: TRBJ2-1
len: 13
CDR3nt: TGTGCCAGCGCGATCGGGACTAACAATGAGCAGTTCTTC
CDR3aa: CASAIGTNNEQFF

v_gene: TRBV10-1
abundance: -
d_gene: TRBD2
j_gene: TRBJ2-1
len: 15
CDR3nt: TGCGCCAGCAGTCTGGCTGGAAGCGGGATCGATGAGCAGTTCTTC
CDR3aa: CASSLAGSGIDEQFF

v_gene: TRBV11-3
abundance: -
d_gene: -
j_gene: TRBJ1-6
len: 15
CDR3nt: TGTGCCAGCAGCTTAGACGGCTCCTATAATTCACCCCTCCACTTT
CDR3aa: CASSLDGSYNSPLHF